This T cell receptor (beta chain) appears in the sequencing data of a study of T-cell memory formation after mild COVID-19. Germline V gives CDR1 SGHRS, CDR2 YFSETQ. After removal of 4 bases from V and 4 bases from J, the junction contained 6 bases not matched to a gene. The CDR3 is made up of 15 amino acids. This clonotype came up many times. TCRdb used MiXCR to reprocess the 5' RACE reads, holding one entry per CDR3 protein. Of 380,000 or so distinct CDR3 sequences in the sample, approximately 15% were seen once. The sequenced material came from PBMCs or a T cell subset sorted from them (not recorded which). The chain uses TRBV5-1 and TRBJ1-1; 11 bases fit TRBD1. The clonotype was recovered from a man between 18 and 29 years old who had mild COVID-19 (a few samples of this study predate the infection). Cell type and time point are not known. CDR3 DNA: TGCGCCAGCAGCATTGGACAGGGGGCGTCCACTGAAGCTTTCTTT. Its translation: CASSIGQGASTEAFF.